This T cell receptor (beta chain) was identified in a study of blood T cell repertoires in COVID-19. Study context: Samples came from the United States, Italy and Spain, spanning acute and convalescent COVID-19. Nucleic acid was either cDNA or gDNA, and it came from T cells, B-cell-depleted T cells, or PBMCs.

This clone was observed once. Trimming pared 5 bases from V and 2 bases from J, leaving 15 bases between. This CDR3 has 15 residues. The germline V gene has CDR1 SEHNR and CDR2 FQNEAQ (reference sequence). The authors' processing: Estimation of nucleated cell counts was performed using reference gene primer amplification. Assay: immunoSEQ multiplex PCR; the TCRdb copy retains only in-frame clones and omits some. V and J calls and clone size come straight from that table; D and trimming were deduced from the DNA. The table records 100,000 to 150,000 clones, roughly four fifths of them present only once.

Material: peripheral blood. This TCR was recovered from a woman aged 45-60 years with acute or convalescent COVID-19. The V gene is TRBV7-9, the J gene TRBJ1-1, with no clear D. CDR3 nucleotide sequence: TGTGCCAGCAGCCGATACGACGCGGGCAACACTGAAGCTTTCTTT. This sequence encodes CASSRYDAGNTEAFF.